Presented here are 29 T cell receptor beta chains from one specimen sequenced in a study of CD8 T cells in seronegative destructive rheumatoid arthritis. Generated by immunoSEQ multiplex PCR, the TCRdb table keeps only in-frame clones and is missing some. This table has 10,000 to 15,000 clones, 75% to 90% appearing once. Source material: CD8+ T cells from blood. These receptor sequences come from a woman between 30 and 55 years old with seronegative destructive rheumatoid arthritis.

The chain uses TRBV5-1 and TRBJ2-2; TRBD1 is a possible D gene (5 bases). Germline assignment: CDR1 SGHRS and CDR2 YFSETQ. This CDR3 spans 16 amino acids. Trimming left V 3 bases short and J 2 bases short, with 14 bases between. As DNA, the CDR3 is TGCGCCAGCAGCTCCCCGCGCGGACAAAACACCGGGGAGCTGTTTTTT. It translates to CASSSPRGQNTGELFF. Filled out from reference TRBV5-1 and TRBJ2-2, the complete variable domain reads KAGVTQTPRYLIKTRGQQVTLSCSPISGHRSVSWYQQTPGQGLQFLFEYFSETQRNKGNFPGRFSGRQFSNSRSEMNVSTLELGDSALYLCASSSPRGQNTGELFFGEGSRLTVL.

The V gene is TRBV7-6, the J gene TRBJ2-2; weak D call: TRBD2 (6 bases). The CDR3 loop spans 15 amino acids. In germline, CDR1 is SGHVS, CDR2 FNYEAQ. Trimming cost V 6 bases and J 2 bases, with 13 bases left between them. CDR3 DNA sequence: TGTGCCAGCAGGCTTGGGGGACTTAACACCGGGGAGCTGTTTTTT. Translation: CASRLGGLNTGELFF.

This sequence joins TRBV4-1 and TRBJ2-1; 7 positions agree with TRBD1. The CDR3 has 16 amino acids. The germline V gene has CDR1 MGHRA and CDR2 YSYEKL. With V trimmed by 4 bases and J by 0 bases, 6 bases remained unmatched. CDR3 DNA: TGCGCCAGCAGCCTCCGACAGGGTATCTCCTACAATGAGCAGTTCTTC. This codes for CASSLRQGISYNEQFF.

The chain employs TRBV6-4 and TRBJ2-3; TRBD2 agrees at 7 bases. V lost 0 bases, J lost 1 base, and 1 base stayed unmatched. This CDR3 has 15 amino acids. CDR1 MRHNA and CDR2 SNTAGT come from the germline V gene. The CDR3 protein is CASSDSRGGTDTQYF. As DNA, the CDR3 is TGTGCCAGCAGTGACTCCCGGGGGGGCACAGATACGCAGTATTTT.

This chain joins TRBV6-1 and TRBJ2-7; D not certain. The CDR3 sequence is 16 residues long. Germline V gene lookup returns CDR1 MNHNS and CDR2 SASEGT. Trimming removed 0 bases from V and 6 bases from J, with 18 bases in between. The CDR3 loop reads CASSEASRNFIVEQYF. The CDR3 DNA reads as TGTGCCAGCAGTGAAGCGTCGCGGAACTTCATCGTCGAGCAGTACTTC.

The CDR3 region has the DNA TGCGCCAGCAGCGTTACAGACAGTTACACTGAAGCTTTCTTT. Amino acid sequence: CASSVTDSYTEAFF. The chain joins TRBV5-1 to TRBJ1-1; D might be TRBD1 (5 bases). Between the trimmed V and J ends, which lost 4 bases and 3 bases, there was a span of 13 bases. CDR1 and CDR2 (germline): SGHRS, YFSETQ. The CDR3 extends over 14 amino acids.

The chain employs TRBV2 and TRBJ2-2; a possible D gene is TRBD1 (6 bases). The ends were cut back, 1 base at V and 0 bases at J, with 9 bases in the middle. The germline V gene encodes CDR1 SNHLY and CDR2 FYNNEI. The CDR3 has 16 amino acids. CDR3: CASSEVRGSNTGELFF. CDR3 nucleotides: TGTGCCAGCAGTGAAGTAAGGGGGTCGAACACCGGGGAGCTGTTTTTT.

On this clone: A single base is all that separates this from a far larger clone, so a read error is likely. Other DNA sequences within the sample encode an identical CDR3. The chain joins TRBV10-3 to TRBJ2-7; TRBD1 is a possible D gene (7 bases). The CDR3 is 17 amino acids. Looked up from germline, CDR1 is ENHRY and CDR2 is SYGVKD. V was cut by 2 bases and J by 5 bases, with 22 bases left in between. Here the CDR3 reads CAISEAGLRTGGHEQYF. CDR3 sequence (DNA): TGTGCCATCAGTGAGGCAGGACTTCGGACAGGAGGGCACGAGCAGTACTTC.

V is TRBV2 and J is TRBJ1-6; D unclear. In germline, CDR1 is SNHLY, CDR2 FYNNEI. Trimming stripped 1 base from V and 6 bases from J, with 7 bases between. The CDR3 loop spans 14 amino acids. The CDR3 bases are TGTGCCAGCAGTGAAGACAGCGGTAATTCACCCCTCCACTTT. This translates into CASSEDSGNSPLHF.

The rearrangement uses TRBV4-1 and TRBJ1-5; D unclear. Deletions cut 0 bases from V and 5 bases from J, with 5 bases between. Per the germline V gene, CDR1 is MGHRA and CDR2 is YSYEKL. There are 13 residues in the CDR3. For the CDR3, the DNA is TGCGCCAGCAGCCAAGATGGGCATCAGCCCCAGCATTTT. This sequence encodes CASSQDGHQPQHF.

The chain has TRBV6-5 and TRBJ2-2, with D unclear. The germline CDR1 and CDR2 sequences are MNHEY and SVGAGI. The CDR3 contains 13 residues. Trimming removed 5 bases at V and 2 bases at J, with 6 bases between. CDR3 sequence: CASSPLNTGELFF. CDR3 bases: TGTGCCAGCAGTCCCCTCAACACCGGGGAGCTGTTTTTT.

The chain carries TRBV4-1 and TRBJ2-5, with D perhaps TRBD2 (6 bases). The CDR3 has 14 amino acids. Germline CDR1 is MGHRA and CDR2 is YSYEKL. The V and J ends lost 0 bases and 9 bases respectively, with 14 bases between them. As DNA, the CDR3 is TGCGCCAGCAGCCAAGAGGGCGACGGGGGACCCCAGTACTTC. This encodes CASSQEGDGGPQYF.

The rearrangement links TRBV7-6 to TRBJ2-1; tentatively, D is TRBD1 (6 bases). The CDR3 runs to 15 residues. Trimming removed 5 bases from V and 8 bases from J, with 19 bases in between. Looked up from germline, CDR1 is SGHVS and CDR2 is FNYEAQ. The CDR3 loop is CASSEWGQSPHEQFF. DNA for the CDR3: TGTGCCAGCAGCGAATGGGGACAAAGTCCCCATGAGCAGTTCTTC.

As DNA, the CDR3 is TGCAGCGTTGAAGTAGCCGGCCAAGAGACCCAGTACTTC. It is translated as CSVEVAGQETQYF. V usage is TRBV29-1 and J usage is TRBJ2-5, with D unclear. This CDR3 region has 13 residues. CDR1 is SQVTM and CDR2 is ANQGSEA in the germline V gene. Trimming stripped 1 base from V and 1 base from J, with 7 bases between.

DNA of the CDR3: TGTGCCAGCGAGTCCCCGGGACTAGCGGGGGGTTACAATGAGCAGTTCTTC. Encoded protein: CASESPGLAGGYNEQFF. The chain has TRBV27 and TRBJ2-1; 15 bases are a match to TRBD2. Germline CDR1 and CDR2: MNHEY and SMNVEV (reference sequence). The J segment lost 4 bases and the V segment lost 8 bases, leaving 9 bases of the junction unmatched. The CDR3 is 17 residues long.

The gene calls are TRBV18 and TRBJ1-2; 8 bases are a match to TRBD1. With 6 bases clipped from V and 12 bases from J, the junction kept 15 bases outside the gene matches. This CDR3 region has 14 residues. Germline CDR1 is KGHSH and CDR2 is LQKENI. CDR3 DNA: TGTGCCAGCTCCCCCGGACAGGGCCTTATGGGCCACACCTTC. Translating it yields CASSPGQGLMGHTF.

The chain recombines TRBV29-1 with TRBJ2-2; D unresolved. The V end lost 3 bases, the J end lost 7 bases, and 6 bases lay between the germline ends. The length of the CDR3 is 11 residues. Germline V CDR1 and CDR2: SQVTM, ANQGSEA. This chain's CDR3 is CSVDGHGELFF. The CDR3 region has the DNA TGCAGCGTTGACGGTCACGGGGAGCTGTTTTTT.

The rearrangement links TRBV9 to TRBJ1-1; 9 positions agree with TRBD1. Germline loops: CDR1 SGDLS, CDR2 YYNGEE. V trimming: 3 bases; J trimming: 3 bases; junction bases outside the gene matches: 6. This CDR3 spans 15 amino acids. The CDR3 DNA is TGTGCCAGCAGCGGGGACAGGGAAGTTTACACTGAAGCTTTCTTT. Amino acids: CASSGDREVYTEAFF.

The genes are TRBV5-1 and TRBJ1-5; 7 bases match TRBD1. CDR3 length equals 13 residues. After removal of 4 bases from V and 7 bases from J, the junction contained 5 bases not matched to a gene. Germline V CDR1 and CDR2: SGHRS, YFSETQ. The CDR3 DNA reads as TGCGCCAGCAGCCCCGGGACAGACCAGCCCCAGCATTTT. Translated: CASSPGTDQPQHF.

V and J are TRBV27 and TRBJ2-1, with TRBD2 matching over 10 bases. Per the germline V gene, CDR1 is MNHEY and CDR2 is SMNVEV (reference sequence). The CDR3 runs to 12 residues. Trimming at V came to 5 bases and at J to 8 bases, leaving 0 bases not matched to a gene. This chain's CDR3 is CASSGLADEQFF. CDR3 DNA sequence: TGTGCCAGCAGTGGACTAGCGGATGAGCAGTTCTTC.

The DNA of the CDR3 is TGTGCCAGCAGCGTAGGGTCGTGGGGAGGGAACACTGAAGCTTTCTTT. Translating gives CASSVGSWGGNTEAFF. The chain carries TRBV9 and TRBJ1-1; D is unresolved. Germline loops: CDR1 SGDLS, CDR2 YYNGEE. V lost 0 bases, J lost 1 base, and 13 bases lay in between. The CDR3 is made up of 16 amino acids.

Written as DNA, the CDR3 is TGTGCCAGCAGCCTCACAGGAGTCTACGAGCAGTACTTC. Translated, it gives CASSLTGVYEQYF. The V call is TRBV4-2, the J call TRBJ2-7; maybe TRBD1 (5 bases). CDR3 length: 13 amino acids. Germline loops: CDR1 LGHNA, CDR2 YNFKEQ. V was pared by 4 bases and J by 3 bases, with 10 bases between.

The V and J genes are TRBV6-5 and TRBJ2-1, with D perhaps TRBD1 (6 bases). The germline gives CDR1 MNHEY, CDR2 SVGAGI. CDR3 length: 15 amino acids. The V and J ends lost 6 bases and 3 bases respectively, with 15 bases between them. CDR3 sequence: CASRTGTPRYNEQFF. CDR3 bases: TGTGCCAGCAGAACCGGGACACCCCGCTACAATGAGCAGTTCTTC.

CDR3 protein: CAINRGDRIFF. The CDR3 region has the DNA TGTGCCATCAATAGGGGGGACAGGATATTCTTC. The chain joins TRBV10-3 to TRBJ2-1, with 8 nucleotides matching TRBD1. The CDR3 sequence is 11 residues long. CDR1 and CDR2 from the germline V gene are ENHRY and SYGVKD. The J segment lost 16 bases and the V segment lost 7 bases, leaving 9 bases of the junction unmatched.

This clone was seen only a few times. This chain joins TRBV28 and TRBJ2-2; no reliable D call. This CDR3 has 12 residues. Germline V gene lookup returns CDR1 MDHEN and CDR2 SYDVKM. V lost 6 bases to trimming and J lost 5 bases, with 7 bases between them. The CDR3 DNA reads as TGTGCCAGCAGCCGGGTAACCGGGGAGCTGTTTTTT. Protein product: CASSRVTGELFF.

This clone appeared once. The chain links TRBV6-6 to TRBJ1-5, with unresolved D. The germline CDR1 and CDR2 sequences are MNHNY and SVGAGI (reference sequence). Trimming took off 6 bases at V and 8 bases at J, with 11 bases between the two ends. The CDR3 is made up of 12 amino acids. CDR3 in amino acids: CASSYRSEPQHF. The CDR3 DNA follows: TGTGCCAGCAGCTACCGCTCGGAGCCCCAGCATTTT.

V is TRBV28 and J is TRBJ2-3; D is possibly TRBD1 (5 bases). V was cut by 2 bases and J by 2 bases, with 8 bases left in between. Germline V gives CDR1 MDHEN, CDR2 SYDVKM. CDR3 length equals 14 residues. CDR3 nucleotides: TGTGCCAGCAGTTTAAGGGGAAACACAGATACGCAGTATTTT. Its translation: CASSLRGNTDTQYF.

This chain uses TRBV7-9 with TRBJ2-5, with D tentatively TRBD1 (7 bases). The length of the CDR3 is 18 residues. Germline V gene sequence: CDR1 SEHNR, CDR2 FQNEAQ (reference sequence). Trimming cost V 2 bases and J 3 bases, with 22 bases left between them. CDR3 nucleotides: TGTGCCAGCAGCTTACTGGCAGGGGGGATCCTACCCGAAGAGACCCAGTACTTC. As protein: CASSLLAGGILPEETQYF.

The genes are TRBV19 and TRBJ1-5, with D possibly TRBD1 on 6 matching bases. Germline V gene lookup returns CDR1 LNHDA and CDR2 SQIVND (reference sequence). V gave up 2 bases and J gave up 3 bases, with 11 bases separating them. This CDR3 comprises 15 residues. CDR3 protein: CASSIWQGPNQPQHF. In DNA form, the CDR3 reads TGTGCCAGTAGTATATGGCAGGGGCCCAATCAGCCCCAGCATTTT.